This T cell receptor beta chain was captured in a study of OX40 agonist ivuxolimab in advanced cancers. Study summary: Patients took ivuxolimab, an agonistic anti-OX40 (CD134) antibody. Patients were infused with ivuxolimab every 2 weeks at 0.01 to 10 mg/kg.

Study-wide findings and caveats: Low normalized T-cell clonal expansion was additionally recorded for some nonresponders. The CD4+ and CD8+ T cells in the blood had expanded clonally by week 6 at 0.1 to 3.0 mg/kg.

As regards this clone: The antigen is undetermined.

Some clones are missing from TCRdb's copy, which holds only in-frame ones; the method was immunoSEQ multiplex PCR. Of around 16,000 clones listed, around 65% are singletons. This sample comprised CD4+ or CD8+ T cells sorted from blood, obtained in a trial of the OX40 agonist ivuxolimab. The clonotype comes from an adult with an advanced solid tumor such as melanoma, head and neck, liver or kidney cancer.

CDR3 sequence reads: CSVEDRDRASYNEQFF. CDR3 DNA: TGCAGCGTTGAAGACCGGGACAGGGCGTCCTACAATGAGCAGTTCTTC. This sequence joins TRBV29-1 and TRBJ2-1; 9 bases match TRBD1. Trimming at V came to 0 bases and at J to 1 base, leaving 4 bases not matched to a gene. CDR3 length: 16 amino acids. The germline CDR1 and CDR2 sequences are SQVTM and ANQGSEA.